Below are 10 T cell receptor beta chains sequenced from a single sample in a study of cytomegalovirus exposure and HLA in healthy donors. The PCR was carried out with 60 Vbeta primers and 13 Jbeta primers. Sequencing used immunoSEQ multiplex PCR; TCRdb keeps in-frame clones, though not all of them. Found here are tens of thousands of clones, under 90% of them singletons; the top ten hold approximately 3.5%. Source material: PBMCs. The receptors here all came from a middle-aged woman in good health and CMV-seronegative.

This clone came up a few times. As DNA, the CDR3 is TGTGCCAGCAGCTTAGTTCGGGATGCTCAGCCCCAGCATTTT. It encodes CASSLVRDAQPQHF. V gene TRBV7-2 combines with J gene TRBJ1-5; D is unresolved. Germline V CDR1 and CDR2: SGHTA, FQGNSA. Trimming took off 1 base at V and 6 bases at J, with 10 bases between the two ends. CDR3 length: 14 residues.

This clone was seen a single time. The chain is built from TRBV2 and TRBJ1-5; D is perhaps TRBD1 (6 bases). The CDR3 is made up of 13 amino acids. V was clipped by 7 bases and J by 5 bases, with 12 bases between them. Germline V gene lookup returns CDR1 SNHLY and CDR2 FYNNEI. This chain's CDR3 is CASNDRPDQPQHF. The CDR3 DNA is TGTGCCAGCAACGACAGGCCAGATCAGCCCCAGCATTTT.

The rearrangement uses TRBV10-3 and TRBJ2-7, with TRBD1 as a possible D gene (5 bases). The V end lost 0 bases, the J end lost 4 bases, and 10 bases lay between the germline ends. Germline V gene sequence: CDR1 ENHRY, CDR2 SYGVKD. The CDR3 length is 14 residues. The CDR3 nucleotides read TGTGCCATCAGTGAGTCTATCGACAGATACGAGCAGTACTTC. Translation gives CAISESIDRYEQYF.

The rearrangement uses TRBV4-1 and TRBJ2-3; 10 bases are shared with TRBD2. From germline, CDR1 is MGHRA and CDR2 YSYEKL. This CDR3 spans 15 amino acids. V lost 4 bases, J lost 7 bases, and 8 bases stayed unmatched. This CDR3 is CASSLTASGRNTQYF. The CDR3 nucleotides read TGCGCCAGCAGCCTGACGGCTAGCGGGAGAAATACGCAGTATTTT.

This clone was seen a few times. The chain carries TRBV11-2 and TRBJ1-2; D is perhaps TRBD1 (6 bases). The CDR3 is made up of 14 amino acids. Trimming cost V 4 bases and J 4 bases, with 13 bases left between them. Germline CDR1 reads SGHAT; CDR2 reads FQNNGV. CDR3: CASSYDTGIYGYTF. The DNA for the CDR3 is TGTGCCAGCAGCTACGATACAGGGATCTATGGCTACACCTTC.

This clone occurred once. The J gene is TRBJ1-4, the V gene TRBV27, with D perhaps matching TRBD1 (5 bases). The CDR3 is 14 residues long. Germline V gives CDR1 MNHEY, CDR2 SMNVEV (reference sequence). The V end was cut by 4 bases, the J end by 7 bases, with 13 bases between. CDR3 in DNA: TGTGCCAGCAGTTCCCAGGGAGGGGTTGAAAAACTGTTTTTT. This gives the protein CASSSQGGVEKLFF. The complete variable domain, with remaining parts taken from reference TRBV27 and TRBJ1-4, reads EAQVTQNPRYLITVTGKKLTVTCSQNMNHEYMSWYRQDPGLGLRQIYYSMNVEVTDKGDVPEGYKVSRKEKRNFPLILESPSPNQTSLYFCASSSQGGVEKLFFGSGTQLSVL.

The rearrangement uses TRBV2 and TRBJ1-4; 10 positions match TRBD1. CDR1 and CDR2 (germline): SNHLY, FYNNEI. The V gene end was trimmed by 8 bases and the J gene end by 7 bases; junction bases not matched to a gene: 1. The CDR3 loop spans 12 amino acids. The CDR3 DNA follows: TGTGCCAGCGGGGACAGGGGTGAAAAACTGTTTTTT. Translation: CASGDRGEKLFF.

CDR3 DNA sequence: TGTGCCAGCAGCTTATACGGAGCGGGAGGTCGTAGGCCCTACAATGAGCAGTTCTTC. Translation: CASSLYGAGGRRPYNEQFF. The V gene is TRBV5-6, the J gene TRBJ2-1, with 9 bases identical to TRBD2. Germline values: CDR1 SGHDT, CDR2 YYEEEE. V dropped 2 bases and J dropped 2; count of bases not matched to a gene: 14. There are 19 residues in the CDR3.

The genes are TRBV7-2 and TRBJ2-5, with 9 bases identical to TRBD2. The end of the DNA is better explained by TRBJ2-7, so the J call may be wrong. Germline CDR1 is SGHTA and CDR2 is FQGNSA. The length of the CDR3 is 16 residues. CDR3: CASSYSSGGGSYEQYF. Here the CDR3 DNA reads TGTGCCAGCAGTTATAGTAGCGGGGGCGGCTCCTACGAGCAGTACTTC.

For the CDR3, the DNA is TGTGCCATCAGCAACTCCAGAGGAGACGCCTACAATGAGCAGTTCTTC. This translates into CAISNSRGDAYNEQFF. V gene TRBV10-3 combines with J gene TRBJ2-1; D is unclear. CDR3 length: 16 amino acids. The germline V and J ends were trimmed by 6 bases and 2 bases, with 17 bases remaining between them. CDR1 is ENHRY, CDR2 SYGVKD, per germline.